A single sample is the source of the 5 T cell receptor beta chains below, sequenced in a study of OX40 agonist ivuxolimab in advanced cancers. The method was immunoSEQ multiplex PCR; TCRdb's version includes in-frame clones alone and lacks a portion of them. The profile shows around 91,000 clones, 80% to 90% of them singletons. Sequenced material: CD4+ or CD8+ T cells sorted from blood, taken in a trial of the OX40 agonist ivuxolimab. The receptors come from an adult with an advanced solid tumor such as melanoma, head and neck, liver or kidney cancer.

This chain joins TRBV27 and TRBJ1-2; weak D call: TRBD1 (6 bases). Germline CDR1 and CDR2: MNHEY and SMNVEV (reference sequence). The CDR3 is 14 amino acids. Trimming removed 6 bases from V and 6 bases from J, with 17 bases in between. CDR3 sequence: CASSAQQGLDGYTF. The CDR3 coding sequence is TGTGCCAGCAGCGCCCAACAGGGACTCGATGGCTACACCTTC.

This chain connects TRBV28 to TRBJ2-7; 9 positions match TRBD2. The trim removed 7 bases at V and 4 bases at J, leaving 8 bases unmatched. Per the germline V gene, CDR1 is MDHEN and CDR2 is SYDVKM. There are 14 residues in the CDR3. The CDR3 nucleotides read TGTGCCAGCATCCGATCTAGCGGGAATTACGAGCAGTACTTC. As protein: CASIRSSGNYEQYF.

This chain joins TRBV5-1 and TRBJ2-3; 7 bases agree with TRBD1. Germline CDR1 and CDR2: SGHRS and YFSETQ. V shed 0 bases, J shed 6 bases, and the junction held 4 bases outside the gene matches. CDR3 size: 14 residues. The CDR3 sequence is CASSLDQGEDTQYF. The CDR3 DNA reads TGCGCCAGCAGCTTGGATCAGGGGGAGGATACGCAGTATTTT.

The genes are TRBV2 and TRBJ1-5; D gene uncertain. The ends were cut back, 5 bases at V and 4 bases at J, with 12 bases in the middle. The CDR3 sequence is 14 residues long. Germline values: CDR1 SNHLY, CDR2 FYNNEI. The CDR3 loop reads CASSSGRRNQPQHF. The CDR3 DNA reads TGTGCCAGCAGTTCAGGACGGAGAAATCAGCCCCAGCATTTT.

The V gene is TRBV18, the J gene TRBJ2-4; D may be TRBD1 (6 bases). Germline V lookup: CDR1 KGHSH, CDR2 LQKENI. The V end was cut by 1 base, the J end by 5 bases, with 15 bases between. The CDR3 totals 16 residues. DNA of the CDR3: TGTGCCAGCTCACCACTGGGGGCAATGGGGGAAAACATTCAGTACTTC. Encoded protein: CASSPLGAMGENIQYF.